The 5 T cell receptor beta chains below were found in one sample sequenced in a study of CD8+CD57+ T cells in acquired aplastic anemia. Profiling of TCR beta VDJ combinations and CDR3 sequences used genomic DNA as template. A single record per CDR3 protein comes from TCRdb applying MiXCR to the reads. The profile shows about 180,000 distinct CDR3 sequences, roughly three fifths of them singletons. Those patients picked for sequencing had displayed CD8+CD57+ cell expansion on flow cytometry. Sequences were obtained from sorted CD4+, CD8+, or CD8+CD57+ T cells (not recorded which) from PBMCs. These receptors were collected from a human donor with aplastic anemia.

About this clonotype itself: A much bigger clone sits one base away, suggesting this may be a read error. The chain recombines TRBV7-9 with TRBJ2-3; weak D call: TRBD2 (7 bases). The CDR3 is 16 residues long. V was cut by 4 bases and J by 3 bases, with 17 bases left in between. Germline V CDR1 and CDR2: SEHNR, FQNEAQ (reference sequence). The CDR3 DNA reads as TGTGCCAGCAGCTCTCTTAGAGGGGGGGAGACAGATACGCAGTATTTT. Its protein is CASSSLRGGETDTQYF.

This clonotype was seen a single time. The J gene is TRBJ1-2, the V gene TRBV14; D unresolved. Trimming pared 4 bases from V and 3 bases from J, leaving 9 bases between. This CDR3 spans 13 amino acids. CDR1 SGHDN and CDR2 FVKESK come from the germline V gene. CDR3 sequence reads: CASSPGPDYGYTF. The CDR3 nucleotides are TGTGCCAGCAGCCCCGGACCTGACTATGGCTACACCTTC.

J is TRBJ1-6 and V is TRBV19; 8 nucleotides align to TRBD1. The CDR3 length is 15 residues. Germline V gene lookup returns CDR1 LNHDA and CDR2 SQIVND (reference sequence). The junction had 2 bases not matched to a gene; V was cut back by 5 bases and J by 2 bases. This CDR3 is CASSDRGPYNSPLHF. The CDR3 bases are TGTGCCAGTAGTGACAGGGGACCCTATAATTCACCCCTCCACTTT.

This clonotype appeared a single time. The V call is TRBV7-3, the J call TRBJ2-1; D uncertain. The CDR3 covers 14 residues. V lost 1 base and J lost 9, with 13 bases in between. Germline V gives CDR1 SGHTA, CDR2 FQGTGA. DNA of the CDR3: TGTGCCAGCAGCTTAAACAACTCGCCGCCTGAGCAGTTCTTC. Its translation: CASSLNNSPPEQFF.

The rearrangement joins TRBV19 to TRBJ1-4; TRBD1 matches 8 bases. Losses at the gene ends were 5 bases for V and 3 bases for J; bases not matched to a gene: 5. The CDR3 runs to 15 residues. Germline values: CDR1 LNHDA, CDR2 SQIVND (reference sequence). The CDR3 region has the DNA TGTGCCAGTAGTTCCAGGGGGCTCGCTAATGAAAAACTGTTTTTT. It translates to CASSSRGLANEKLFF.